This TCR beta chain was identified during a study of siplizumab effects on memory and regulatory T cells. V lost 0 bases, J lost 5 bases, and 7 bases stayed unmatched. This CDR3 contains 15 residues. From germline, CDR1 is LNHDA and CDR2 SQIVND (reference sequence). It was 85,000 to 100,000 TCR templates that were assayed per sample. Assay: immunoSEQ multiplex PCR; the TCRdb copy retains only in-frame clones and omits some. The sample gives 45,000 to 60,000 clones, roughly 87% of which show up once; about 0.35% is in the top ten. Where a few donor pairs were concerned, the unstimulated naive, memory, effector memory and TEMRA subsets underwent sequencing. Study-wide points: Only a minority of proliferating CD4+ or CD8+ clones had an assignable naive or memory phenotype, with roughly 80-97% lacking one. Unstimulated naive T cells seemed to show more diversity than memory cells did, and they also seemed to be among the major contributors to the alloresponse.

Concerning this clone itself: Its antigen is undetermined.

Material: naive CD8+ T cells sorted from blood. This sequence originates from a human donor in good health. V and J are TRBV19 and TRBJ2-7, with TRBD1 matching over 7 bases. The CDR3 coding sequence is TGTGCCAGTAGTATAGATCTCGGGACAGTCAACGAGCAGTACTTC. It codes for CASSIDLGTVNEQYF. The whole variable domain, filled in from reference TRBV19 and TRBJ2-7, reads DGGITQSPKYLFRKEGQNVTLSCEQNLNHDAMYWYRQDPGQGLRLIYYSQIVNDFQKGDIAEGYSVSREKKESFPLTVTSAQKNPTAFYLCASSIDLGTVNEQYFGPGTRLTVT.